Each of the 8 T cell receptor beta chains below was sequenced from the same sample in a study of T cell responses to AZD1222 COVID-19 vaccine. Some clones are missing from TCRdb's copy, which holds only in-frame ones; the method was immunoSEQ multiplex PCR. The repertoire holds 100,000 to 150,000 clones, with 91% as singletons. This specimen consisted of peripheral blood, obtained 28 days after the second AZD1222 dose. All receptors come from an adult who received the AZD1222 COVID-19 vaccine.

V gene TRBV4-3 combines with J gene TRBJ1-5; D unclear. In germline, CDR1 is LGHNA, CDR2 YSLEER. The CDR3 has 16 amino acids. V lost 0 bases to trimming and J lost 3 bases, with 12 bases between them. The DNA of the CDR3 is TGCGCCAGCAGCCAAGATAGGGCAGTCCTCAATCAGCCCCAGCATTTT. Translated, it gives CASSQDRAVLNQPQHF.

Notes on this clone: In the same sample, other DNA sequences code for this CDR3. The V gene is TRBV15, the J gene TRBJ1-2; 7 bases line up with TRBD1. CDR1 is LNHNV and CDR2 is YYDKDF in the germline V gene (reference sequence). J gave up 1 base and V 1 base, and 3 bases lay outside the gene matches. The CDR3 runs 15 residues. CDR3 coding DNA: TGTGCCACCAGCAGAGGACAGGGAGATAACTATGGCTACACCTTC. The encoded protein is CATSRGQGDNYGYTF.

The chain is built from TRBV14 and TRBJ2-1; TRBD2 might be the D (5 bases). V lost 1 base and J 8 bases, leaving 6 bases between the germline ends. Germline V gene lookup returns CDR1 SGHDN and CDR2 FVKESK. This CDR3 comprises 12 residues. The CDR3, as DNA: TGTGCCAGCAGCCAAGCCGGGGATGAGCAGTTCTTC. The encoded protein is CASSQAGDEQFF.

V and J are TRBV4-2 and TRBJ2-3; perhaps TRBD2 as D (5 bases). The CDR3 is 13 amino acids. The V and J ends lost 4 bases and 0 bases respectively, with 5 bases between them. Germline CDR1 is LGHNA and CDR2 is YNFKEQ. CDR3 bases: TGTGCCAGCAGCCGGACTAGCACAGATACGCAGTATTTT. It yields the protein CASSRTSTDTQYF.

This clone was counted once. The gene calls are TRBV2 and TRBJ1-1; D not certain. The germline CDR1 and CDR2 sequences are SNHLY and FYNNEI. The germline V and J ends were trimmed by 3 bases and 1 base, with 12 bases remaining between them. This CDR3 spans 15 amino acids. The CDR3 nucleotides are TGTGCCAGCAGTGAGATCGGCCGGACGAACACTGAAGCTTTCTTT. It encodes CASSEIGRTNTEAFF. Complete variable domain (other parts from reference TRBV2 and TRBJ1-1): EPEVTQTPSHQVTQMGQEVILRCVPISNHLYFYWYRQILGQKVEFLVSFYNNEISEKSEIFDDQFSVERPDGSNFTLKIRSTKLEDSAMYFCASSEIGRTNTEAFFGQGTRLTVV.

This chain uses TRBV5-1 with TRBJ2-7; 9 positions match TRBD1. Germline V lookup: CDR1 SGHRS, CDR2 YFSETQ. The CDR3 has 15 residues. V lost 0 bases, J lost 2 bases, and 3 bases stayed unmatched. The DNA of the CDR3 is TGCGCCAGCAGCTTGGGACAGGGGGGAACCTACGAGCAGTACTTC. Translated: CASSLGQGGTYEQYF.

This clone was recorded a few times. The chain couples TRBV7-3 to TRBJ1-1; D unclear. V was trimmed by 3 bases and J by 5 bases, leaving 10 bases between them. Germline CDR1 and CDR2: SGHTA and FQGTGA. The CDR3 covers 13 residues. CDR3 sequence: CASSFASGTEAFF. DNA for the CDR3: TGTGCCAGCAGCTTCGCCTCCGGGACTGAAGCTTTCTTT.

The chain has TRBV18 and TRBJ2-5, with D possibly matching TRBD2 (7 bases). V dropped 2 bases and J dropped 4 bases, with 11 bases sitting between them. CDR1 KGHSH and CDR2 LQKENI come from the germline V gene. This CDR3 region has 14 residues. In nucleotides, the CDR3 is TGTGCCAGCTCACCAGGGGGGGGCACAGAGACCCAGTACTTC. Residues: CASSPGGGTETQYF.